Listed below are T cell receptor beta chains from one sample, sequenced in a study of T cell clonotyping in hematopoietic cell transplantation. The method was immunoSEQ multiplex PCR; TCRdb's version includes in-frame clones alone and lacks a portion of them. The sample includes more than 70,000 clones, 95% to 97% of them seen just once. Source: peripheral blood mononuclear cells, taken before stem cell transplant. These receptor sequences come from a woman between 50 and 59 years old with acute myeloid leukemia. Some clones in this sample may be carry-over from other donors' samples. Both conserved end residues are part of each CDR3. The order of the fields is J gene, clone size, CDR3 length, V gene, D gene, CDR3 protein, CDR3 DNA. The D gene is left open where the match is weak. Only part of the rows carry a size: once, few, many, or a class if the clone is expanded.

j_gene: TRBJ1-1
abundance: -
len: 13
v_gene: TRBV27
d_gene: -
CDR3aa: CASSLGQYTEAFF
CDR3nt: TGTGCCAGCAGTTTAGGACAGTACACTGAAGCTTTCTTT

j_gene: TRBJ2-7
abundance: -
len: 12
v_gene: TRBV29-1
d_gene: -
CDR3aa: CSVRGTDYEQYF
CDR3nt: TGCAGCGTTCGAGGGACTGATTACGAGCAGTACTTC

j_gene: TRBJ2-3
abundance: -
len: 18
v_gene: TRBV6-4
d_gene: TRBD2
CDR3aa: CASSDSGLAGLGTDTQYF
CDR3nt: TGTGCCAGCAGTGACTCGGGACTAGCGGGCCTGGGGACAGATACGCAGTATTTT

j_gene: TRBJ1-2
abundance: -
len: 14
v_gene: TRBV30
d_gene: -
CDR3aa: CAWNPPGARYGYTF
CDR3nt: TGTGCCTGGAACCCCCCGGGGGCCCGCTATGGCTACACCTTC

j_gene: TRBJ1-5
abundance: -
len: 15
v_gene: TRBV23-1
d_gene: -
CDR3aa: CASSQWSGRNQPQHF
CDR3nt: TGCGCCAGCAGTCAATGGTCAGGGCGGAATCAGCCCCAGCATTTT

j_gene: TRBJ1-4
abundance: -
len: 14
v_gene: TRBV6-6
d_gene: TRBD1
CDR3aa: CASRRTGQNEKLFF
CDR3nt: TGTGCCAGCAGGAGGACAGGCCAGAATGAAAAACTGTTTTTT

j_gene: TRBJ2-1
abundance: -
len: 10
v_gene: TRBV20-1
d_gene: -
CDR3aa: CSAALAEQFF
CDR3nt: TGCAGTGCCGCGCTAGCGGAGCAGTTCTTC

j_gene: TRBJ2-1
abundance: -
len: 15
v_gene: TRBV5-6
d_gene: -
CDR3aa: CASSLLRLAFNEQFF
CDR3nt: TGTGCCAGCAGCTTGTTGCGGCTAGCTTTCAATGAGCAGTTCTTC

j_gene: TRBJ1-2
abundance: -
len: 14
v_gene: TRBV28
d_gene: -
CDR3aa: CASRFPGTTRGYTF
CDR3nt: TGTGCCAGCCGCTTCCCGGGGACCACGAGGGGCTACACCTTC

j_gene: TRBJ2-7
abundance: -
len: 17
v_gene: TRBV7-8
d_gene: TRBD1
CDR3aa: CASTHPNLQGLSYEQYF
CDR3nt: TGTGCCAGCACTCACCCCAACCTACAGGGGTTATCCTACGAGCAGTACTTC

j_gene: TRBJ2-5
abundance: -
len: 13
v_gene: TRBV7-9
d_gene: -
CDR3aa: CASSFQDRETQYF
CDR3nt: TGTGCCAGCAGCTTCCAAGATCGAGAGACCCAGTACTTC

j_gene: TRBJ1-6
abundance: -
len: 14
v_gene: TRBV4-1
d_gene: TRBD1
CDR3aa: CASSLDRYNSPLHF
CDR3nt: TGCGCCAGCAGCCTGGACAGGTATAATTCACCCCTCCACTTT

j_gene: TRBJ1-3
abundance: -
len: 15
v_gene: TRBV18
d_gene: TRBD1
CDR3aa: CASSDMGTVGNTIYF
CDR3nt: TGTGCCAGCTCGGATATGGGGACAGTAGGAAACACCATATATTTT

j_gene: TRBJ2-2
abundance: -
len: 14
v_gene: TRBV7-9
d_gene: TRBD2
CDR3aa: CASRTSGSTGELFF
CDR3nt: TGTGCCAGCCGGACTAGCGGGAGTACCGGGGAGCTGTTTTTT

j_gene: TRBJ2-5
abundance: -
len: 14
v_gene: TRBV2
d_gene: -
CDR3aa: CASSEASPGETQYF
CDR3nt: TGTGCCAGCAGTGAAGCATCACCCGGGGAGACCCAGTACTTC

j_gene: TRBJ2-1
abundance: few
len: 16
v_gene: TRBV4-2
d_gene: -
CDR3aa: CASSQVGMALGDEQFF
CDR3nt: TGTGCCAGCAGCCAAGTGGGTATGGCGCTGGGTGATGAGCAGTTCTTC

j_gene: TRBJ2-1
abundance: -
len: 16
v_gene: TRBV4-2
d_gene: -
CDR3aa: CASSQDKGESWDEQFF
CDR3nt: TGTGCCAGCAGCCAAGATAAGGGGGAGAGTTGGGATGAGCAGTTCTTC

j_gene: TRBJ2-3
abundance: -
len: 16
v_gene: TRBV25-1
d_gene: -
CDR3aa: CASSESAGIETDTQYF
CDR3nt: TGTGCCAGCAGTGAATCTGCAGGGATAGAGACAGATACGCAGTATTTT

j_gene: TRBJ1-2
abundance: -
len: 14
v_gene: TRBV30
d_gene: -
CDR3aa: CAWSVGGWYYGYTF
CDR3nt: TGTGCCTGGAGTGTTGGGGGATGGTACTATGGCTACACCTTC

j_gene: TRBJ1-2
abundance: once
len: 13
v_gene: TRBV5-1
d_gene: -
CDR3aa: CASSFTDNYGYTF
CDR3nt: TGCGCCAGCAGCTTTACAGATAACTATGGCTACACCTTC

j_gene: TRBJ1-4
abundance: -
len: 14
v_gene: TRBV30
d_gene: TRBD1
CDR3aa: CAWSTGRGIEKLFF
CDR3nt: TGTGCCTGGAGTACCGGCAGGGGGATTGAAAAACTGTTTTTT

j_gene: TRBJ1-1
abundance: -
len: 15
v_gene: TRBV19
d_gene: TRBD1
CDR3aa: CASTRTGGLNTEAFF
CDR3nt: TGTGCCAGTACCCGGACAGGGGGCTTGAACACTGAAGCTTTCTTT

j_gene: TRBJ2-5
abundance: -
len: 16
v_gene: TRBV7-9
d_gene: -
CDR3aa: CASSLRPSTNQETQYF
CDR3nt: TGTGCCAGCAGCTTAAGGCCCAGCACCAACCAAGAGACCCAGTACTTC

j_gene: TRBJ2-7
abundance: once
len: 16
v_gene: TRBV10-3
d_gene: TRBD1
CDR3aa: CAISESTGQGSYEQYF
CDR3nt: TGTGCCATCAGTGAGTCTACAGGACAGGGGTCCTACGAGCAGTACTTC

j_gene: TRBJ2-1
abundance: -
len: 11
v_gene: TRBV2
d_gene: -
CDR3aa: CATRLDNEQFF
CDR3nt: TGTGCCACCAGACTGGACAATGAGCAGTTCTTC

j_gene: TRBJ1-1
abundance: -
len: 13
v_gene: TRBV10-3
d_gene: -
CDR3aa: CAIRMQEGTEAFF
CDR3nt: TGTGCCATCAGGATGCAGGAAGGAACTGAAGCTTTCTTT

j_gene: TRBJ2-7
abundance: -
len: 15
v_gene: TRBV6-6
d_gene: TRBD1
CDR3aa: CASSYSTGFVYEQYF
CDR3nt: TGTGCCAGCAGTTACTCGACAGGGTTCGTTTACGAGCAGTACTTC

j_gene: TRBJ2-7
abundance: -
len: 15
v_gene: TRBV5-4
d_gene: TRBD2
CDR3aa: CASSLGSGISYEQYF
CDR3nt: TGTGCCAGCAGCCTGGGTAGCGGGATTAGCTACGAGCAGTACTTC

j_gene: TRBJ2-3
abundance: -
len: 12
v_gene: TRBV4-1
d_gene: -
CDR3aa: CASSQDSDTQYF
CDR3nt: TGCGCCAGCAGCCAAGATTCAGATACGCAGTATTTT

j_gene: TRBJ1-2
abundance: -
len: 15
v_gene: TRBV7-6
d_gene: -
CDR3aa: CASSLDPRRGYGYTF
CDR3nt: TGTGCCAGCAGCTTAGACCCCAGGAGGGGCTATGGCTACACCTTC

j_gene: TRBJ1-6
abundance: -
len: 16
v_gene: TRBV6-5
d_gene: -
CDR3aa: CASSYKRDSYNSPLHF
CDR3nt: TGTGCCAGCAGTTACAAGAGGGACTCCTATAATTCACCCCTCCACTTT

j_gene: TRBJ1-2
abundance: -
len: 15
v_gene: TRBV9
d_gene: -
CDR3aa: CASSVHRDNNYGYTF
CDR3nt: TGTGCCAGCAGCGTACACCGGGACAACAACTATGGCTACACCTTC

j_gene: TRBJ2-4
abundance: -
len: 14
v_gene: TRBV6-4
d_gene: -
CDR3aa: CASSVKQGEGIQYF
CDR3nt: TGTGCCAGCAGCGTCAAACAGGGCGAGGGCATTCAGTACTTC

j_gene: TRBJ2-1
abundance: -
len: 15
v_gene: TRBV29-1
d_gene: TRBD1
CDR3aa: CSVRSGGTVSNEQFF
CDR3nt: TGCAGCGTTCGGTCAGGGGGCACGGTCTCGAATGAGCAGTTCTTC

j_gene: TRBJ1-2
abundance: -
len: 14
v_gene: TRBV7-2
d_gene: TRBD1
CDR3aa: CASSARTGGYGYTF
CDR3nt: TGTGCCAGCAGCGCCCGGACAGGGGGATATGGCTACACCTTC

j_gene: TRBJ1-3
abundance: -
len: 19
v_gene: TRBV4-1
d_gene: -
CDR3aa: CASSHPGQGNSGKRNTIYF
CDR3nt: TGCGCCAGCAGCCACCCCGGGCAGGGAAATTCTGGGAAGAGGAACACCATATATTTT

j_gene: TRBJ1-1
abundance: -
len: 13
v_gene: TRBV28
d_gene: -
CDR3aa: CASRAVMNTEAFF
CDR3nt: TGTGCCAGCAGGGCGGTGATGAACACTGAAGCTTTCTTT

j_gene: TRBJ1-2
abundance: -
len: 13
v_gene: TRBV30
d_gene: TRBD1
CDR3aa: CAWTIDRDYGYTF
CDR3nt: TGTGCCTGGACCATTGACAGGGACTATGGCTACACCTTC

j_gene: TRBJ1-6
abundance: -
len: 15
v_gene: TRBV4-1
d_gene: TRBD1
CDR3aa: CASSPDRVRSSPLHF
CDR3nt: TGCGCCAGCAGCCCAGACAGGGTGCGAAGCTCACCCCTCCACTTT

j_gene: TRBJ1-6
abundance: -
len: 15
v_gene: TRBV30
d_gene: -
CDR3aa: CAWIGVSGRYSPLHF
CDR3nt: TGTGCCTGGATCGGGGTGTCCGGTCGATATTCACCCCTCCACTTT

j_gene: TRBJ2-1
abundance: -
len: 16
v_gene: TRBV11-3
d_gene: TRBD1
CDR3aa: CASSSGRPGQNNEQFF
CDR3nt: TGTGCCAGCAGCTCTGGACGGCCGGGACAGAACAATGAGCAGTTCTTC

j_gene: TRBJ1-1
abundance: -
len: 14
v_gene: TRBV2
d_gene: TRBD1
CDR3aa: CASRYRGLNTEAFF
CDR3nt: TGTGCCAGCAGATACAGGGGTCTGAACACTGAAGCTTTCTTT

j_gene: TRBJ2-7
abundance: -
len: 13
v_gene: TRBV29-1
d_gene: -
CDR3aa: CSARDQSSYEQYF
CDR3nt: TGCAGCGCCCGGGACCAGAGCTCCTACGAGCAGTACTTC

j_gene: TRBJ2-3
abundance: -
len: 14
v_gene: TRBV15
d_gene: -
CDR3aa: CATSRTKTADTQYF
CDR3nt: TGTGCCACCAGCAGAACGAAGACTGCCGATACGCAGTATTTT

j_gene: TRBJ2-5
abundance: -
len: 12
v_gene: TRBV29-1
d_gene: -
CDR3aa: CSFIRGQETQYF
CDR3nt: TGCAGTTTCATCAGGGGTCAAGAGACCCAGTACTTC

j_gene: TRBJ2-5
abundance: -
len: 15
v_gene: TRBV7-9
d_gene: TRBD1
CDR3aa: CASRNARTGQETQYF
CDR3nt: TGTGCCAGCAGAAACGCCCGGACAGGCCAAGAGACCCAGTACTTC

j_gene: TRBJ1-2
abundance: -
len: 13
v_gene: TRBV7-3
d_gene: -
CDR3aa: CASSLVSGNGYTF
CDR3nt: TGTGCCAGCAGCTTGGTATCCGGGAATGGCTACACCTTC

j_gene: TRBJ2-3
abundance: -
len: 14
v_gene: TRBV11-1
d_gene: -
CDR3aa: CASSLAGGRDTQYF
CDR3nt: TGTGCCAGCAGCTTAGCGGGAGGCAGGGATACGCAGTATTTT

j_gene: TRBJ1-1
abundance: -
len: 14
v_gene: TRBV5-6
d_gene: -
CDR3aa: CASSFWGPSTEAFF
CDR3nt: TGTGCCAGCAGCTTCTGGGGCCCCAGCACTGAAGCTTTCTTT

j_gene: TRBJ2-1
abundance: -
len: 14
v_gene: TRBV5-1
d_gene: -
CDR3aa: CASSLAAGFDEQFF
CDR3nt: TGCGCCAGCAGCTTGGCGGCCGGGTTCGATGAGCAGTTCTTC

j_gene: TRBJ1-4
abundance: -
len: 13
v_gene: TRBV6-5
d_gene: -
CDR3aa: CASRTDSNEKLFF
CDR3nt: TGTGCCAGCAGGACAGACTCTAATGAAAAACTGTTTTTT

j_gene: TRBJ2-3
abundance: -
len: 17
v_gene: TRBV28
d_gene: -
CDR3aa: CASSPGDSVPPSDTQYF
CDR3nt: TGTGCCAGCAGCCCGGGGGACAGCGTCCCACCCTCAGATACGCAGTATTTT

j_gene: TRBJ1-1
abundance: -
len: 13
v_gene: TRBV5-6
d_gene: TRBD1
CDR3aa: CASSAWDRGLAFF
CDR3nt: TGTGCCAGCAGCGCCTGGGACAGGGGGTTAGCTTTCTTT